Detailed here is one T cell receptor (beta chain). Its antigen is unidentified. An end of the junction differs from the germline gene, which may be a read error. Sequenced by immunoSEQ multiplex PCR; TCRdb stores in-frame clones only, minus some. The sample consists of around 140,000 clones, 90% of them appearing once. This sample was included in a study of T cell responses to AZD1222 COVID-19 vaccine. About the study: Timing groups of about 4 and about 12 weeks for second doses were pooled.

Whole-study results and caveats: The span of vaccine-associated CD4 TCRs extended across spike, with dominance at 160-218 and 743-854. Unmutated variant regions are reportedly targeted by nearly half of spike-specific TCRs.

Germline V gene data show CDR1 as MDHEN and CDR2 as SYDVKM. The length of the CDR3 is 11 residues. This TCR was sampled from an adult in good health. The input for sequencing was peripheral blood, taken on day 0 of AZD1222 vaccination. This chain links TRBV28 with TRBJ2-7, with TRBD1 as a possible D gene (6 bases). The CDR3 nucleotides are TGTGCCAGCAGTCTTAGACAGGATACGAACTTC. Amino acids: CASSLRQDTNF.